These 18 T cell receptor beta chains were all obtained from the same sample, sequenced in a study of blood T cell repertoires in COVID-19. The assay was immunoSEQ multiplex PCR, and TCRdb's table has in-frame clones only and misses some. The table shows 30,000 or so clones, with roughly two thirds occurring only once. Sequenced material: peripheral blood. All receptors derive from a human donor in a cohort sampled during active COVID-19.

In this sample, this clone turned up a few times. J is TRBJ2-7 and V is TRBV3-1 (or the pseudogene TRBV3-2); 7 bases agree with TRBD2. V lost 6 bases to trimming and J lost 4 bases; unmatched junction nucleotides: 6. Germline V gene sequence: CDR1 LGHDT, CDR2 YNNKEL (reference sequence). This CDR3 region has 13 residues. CDR3 sequence: CASSSASGYEQYF. The CDR3 DNA reads TGTGCCAGCAGTTCGGCTAGCGGATACGAGCAGTACTTC.

The rearrangement uses TRBV28 and TRBJ1-5; D gene unclear. The CDR3 covers 11 residues. CDR1 is MDHEN, CDR2 SYDVKM, per germline. V was cut by 8 bases and J by 2 bases, with 4 bases left in between. The CDR3 reads CASEGNQPQHF. CDR3 nucleotides: TGTGCCAGCGAGGGCAATCAGCCCCAGCATTTT.

V is TRBV6-5 and J is TRBJ1-5, with no clear D. The germline V and J ends were trimmed by 5 bases and 2 bases, with 13 bases remaining between them. Germline CDR1 MNHEY, CDR2 SVGAGI. The CDR3 is 15 residues long. The CDR3 region is CASSPGLGGNQPQHF. The CDR3 DNA is TGTGCCAGCAGTCCTGGACTCGGCGGCAATCAGCCCCAGCATTTT.

The chain recombines TRBV9 with TRBJ1-1; D call uncertain. Germline V gives CDR1 SGDLS, CDR2 YYNGEE. The CDR3 loop spans 13 amino acids. V lost 0 bases, J lost 4 bases, and 7 bases lay in between. The CDR3 nucleotides read TGTGCCAGCAGCGTAGGCGGGTCCACTGAAGCTTTCTTT. It specifies CASSVGGSTEAFF.

This CDR3 reads CASSIRQSLSGSTDTQYF. The CDR3 DNA sequence: TGTGCCAGTAGTATAAGGCAGTCTCTTAGCGGGAGCACAGATACGCAGTATTTT. The V call is TRBV19, the J call TRBJ2-3; 7 bases agree with TRBD2. Germline trimming cut 2 bases from V and 0 bases from J; bases unmatched to any gene: 11. CDR3 length: 18 amino acids. The germline V gene encodes CDR1 LNHDA and CDR2 SQIVND (reference sequence). Looking up the rest from reference TRBV19 and TRBJ2-3 gives the full variable domain: DGGITQSPKYLFRKEGQNVTLSCEQNLNHDAMYWYRQDPGQGLRLIYYSQIVNDFQKGDIAEGYSVSREKKESFPLTVTSAQKNPTAFYLCASSIRQSLSGSTDTQYFGPGTRLTVL.

This sequence joins TRBV28 and TRBJ2-7; a possible D gene is TRBD1 (5 bases). Per the germline V gene, CDR1 is MDHEN and CDR2 is SYDVKM. This CDR3 comprises 15 residues. The V and J ends lost 6 bases and 3 bases respectively, with 18 bases between them. The CDR3 reads CASREGVFSNYEQYF. The CDR3 DNA reads TGTGCCAGCAGAGAAGGGGTGTTCTCCAACTACGAGCAGTACTTC.

This clone was counted once. This chain links TRBV4-2 with TRBJ2-4; 7 bases are a match to TRBD2. The CDR3 sequence is 16 residues long. With 4 bases clipped from V and 5 bases from J, the junction kept 11 bases outside the gene matches. Germline assignment: CDR1 LGHNA and CDR2 YNFKEQ. Written as DNA, the CDR3 is TGTGCCAGCAGCCCCACCGGGGGAGGGGATGAAAACATTCAGTACTTC. Protein: CASSPTGGGDENIQYF.

The chain is built from TRBV18 and TRBJ1-1; D is perhaps TRBD1 (5 bases). The CDR3 consists of 14 residues. Between the trimmed V and J ends, which lost 2 bases and 4 bases, there was a span of 11 bases. Germline V gene data show CDR1 as KGHSH and CDR2 as LQKENI. In nucleotides, the CDR3 is TGTGCCAGCTCACCAGAGGGACTTCTCACTGAAGCTTTCTTT. Translating gives CASSPEGLLTEAFF.

The chain combines TRBV11-3 with TRBJ2-5, with D possibly being TRBD2 (5 bases). The germline V gene has CDR1 SGHNT and CDR2 YENEEA. CDR3 length: 13 amino acids. The V end lost 9 bases, the J end lost 5 bases, and 16 bases lay between the germline ends. CDR3 protein: CASRPGSGETQYF. The CDR3, as DNA: TGTGCCAGTCGCCCGGGGTCTGGGGAGACCCAGTACTTC.

This chain joins TRBV6-5 and TRBJ2-1; 7 bases fit TRBD2. CDR1 is MNHEY, CDR2 SVGAGI, per germline. The junction had 7 bases not matched to a gene; V was cut back by 8 bases and J by 0 bases. The CDR3 runs 15 residues. This CDR3 is CASGRAGSSYNEQFF. The CDR3, as DNA: TGTGCCAGCGGGAGGGCAGGGAGCTCCTACAATGAGCAGTTCTTC.

Only one count was recorded for this clone. V gene TRBV7-2 combines with J gene TRBJ2-3; the match to TRBD2 covers 11 bases. The trim removed 6 bases at V and 0 bases at J, leaving 2 bases unmatched. The CDR3 has 15 amino acids. CDR1 is SGHTA and CDR2 is FQGNSA in the germline V gene. The CDR3 nucleotides are TGTGCCAGCAGTCGGACTAGCGGGAGCACAGATACGCAGTATTTT. Translated: CASSRTSGSTDTQYF.

The chain recombines TRBV11-2 with TRBJ2-1; D not certain. Trimming removed 2 bases at V and 12 bases at J, with 17 bases between. Germline V gene lookup returns CDR1 SGHAT and CDR2 FQNNGV. The CDR3 consists of 14 residues. CDR3 in DNA: TGTGCCAGCAGCTTAATGGAAGGTGGATCGGGGCAGTTCTTC. Translating it yields CASSLMEGGSGQFF.

The J gene is TRBJ1-2, the V gene TRBV10-3, with D perhaps matching TRBD1 (6 bases). V was clipped by 11 bases and J by 0 bases, with 22 bases between them. The CDR3 length is 16 residues. Germline V CDR1 and CDR2: ENHRY, SYGVKD. The CDR3 is CASFSDRLKANYGYTF. In nucleotides, the CDR3 is TGTGCCTCCTTCTCGGACAGACTTAAAGCTAACTATGGCTACACCTTC.

The chain combines TRBV2 with TRBJ2-1; 8 nucleotides agree with TRBD1. V lost 7 bases, J lost 9 bases, and 2 bases stayed unmatched. The CDR3 is made up of 11 amino acids. Looked up from germline, CDR1 is SNHLY and CDR2 is FYNNEI. The CDR3 DNA is TGTGCCAGCACGCAGGGGGCTGAGCAGTTCTTC. This encodes CASTQGAEQFF.

V and J are TRBV19 and TRBJ2-7; 7 bases match TRBD2. J was trimmed by 3 bases and V by 5 bases; bases with no gene match: 10. This CDR3 spans 15 amino acids. Germline V CDR1 and CDR2: LNHDA, SQIVND (reference sequence). CDR3 region: CASSPSAGVNYEQYF. CDR3 bases: TGTGCCAGTAGTCCCTCGGCGGGGGTTAACTACGAGCAGTACTTC.

V gene TRBV7-2 combines with J gene TRBJ2-7; no clear D gene. The germline V gene encodes CDR1 SGHTA and CDR2 FQGNSA. Trimming shortened V by 3 bases and J by 1 base, and 10 bases separated the two germline ends. This CDR3 region has 14 residues. The CDR3 DNA reads TGTGCCAGCAGCTTTGGGCACAATTCCTACGAGCAGTACTTC. Protein sequence: CASSFGHNSYEQYF.

V is TRBV29-1 and J is TRBJ2-3; 8 bases map to TRBD1. Trimming cost V 4 bases and J 7 bases; bases outside gene matches: 7. CDR1 SQVTM and CDR2 ANQGSEA come from the germline V gene. This CDR3 comprises 13 residues. The chain's CDR3 is CSVAGGQVNTQYF. The CDR3 nucleotides read TGCAGCGTTGCCGGGGGACAGGTTAATACGCAGTATTTT.

This clone has a handful of counts. The V gene is TRBV7-2, the J gene TRBJ1-6; D is ambiguous. Trimming stripped 6 bases from V and 9 bases from J, with 12 bases between. Germline V gene lookup returns CDR1 SGHTA and CDR2 FQGNSA. This CDR3 is built from 13 residues. The CDR3 DNA is TGTGCCAGCAGTCCGAATGCGGCTTCACCCCTCCACTTT. Encoded protein: CASSPNAASPLHF.